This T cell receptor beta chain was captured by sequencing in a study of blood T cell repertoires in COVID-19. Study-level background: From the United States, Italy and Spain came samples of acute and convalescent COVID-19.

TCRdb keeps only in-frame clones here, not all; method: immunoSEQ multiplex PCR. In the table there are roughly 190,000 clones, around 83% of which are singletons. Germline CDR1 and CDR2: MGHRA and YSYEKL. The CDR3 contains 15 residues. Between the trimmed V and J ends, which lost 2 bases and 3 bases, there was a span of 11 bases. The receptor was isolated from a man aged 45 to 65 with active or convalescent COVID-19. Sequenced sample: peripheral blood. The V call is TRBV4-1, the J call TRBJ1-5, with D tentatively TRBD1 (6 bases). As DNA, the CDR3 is TGCGCCAGCAGCCAACGGGGACAAAACAATCAGCCCCAGCATTTT. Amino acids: CASSQRGQNNQPQHF.